A single T cell receptor (beta chain) is shown here with its context. CDR3 size: 13 residues. The germline V and J ends were trimmed by 7 bases and 7 bases, with 16 bases remaining between them. Germline CDR1 MDHEN, CDR2 SYDVKM. These data belong to a study of T cell changes during pregnancy in multiple sclerosis. Some clones are missing from TCRdb's copy, which holds only in-frame ones; the method was immunoSEQ multiplex PCR. In the table there are about 40,000 clones, around nine tenths of which are singletons. The clonotype originates from a female donor with multiple sclerosis, enrolled in a pregnancy study. Sample: CD4+ T cells from peripheral blood mononuclear cells, taken before pregnancy. The rearrangement joins TRBV28 to TRBJ1-1; TRBD1 might be the D (5 bases). The CDR3, as DNA: TGTGCCAGCACCCACTTTAAGGGGCTTGAAGCTTTCTTT. Its translation: CASTHFKGLEAFF.